This TCR beta chain emerged from a study of control samples from healthy donors and cancer patients. There are 16 residues in the CDR3. V lost 1 base and J 4 bases, leaving 14 bases between the germline ends. CDR1 and CDR2 from the germline V gene are LNHDA and SQIVND (reference sequence). The data were produced by immunoSEQ multiplex PCR, yet TCRdb's version contains in-frame clones alone and is incomplete. Of about 92,000 clones listed, roughly 86% are singletons. The receptor was isolated from an older woman in good health. Material: blood. This chain uses TRBV19 with TRBJ1-5, with D possibly being TRBD1 (6 bases). The CDR3 region has the DNA TGTGCCAGTAGTATAGCCCCGACAGGTGCAAATCAGCCCCAGCATTTT. This gives the protein CASSIAPTGANQPQHF. Variable domain in full (rest from reference TRBV19 and TRBJ1-5): DGGITQSPKYLFRKEGQNVTLSCEQNLNHDAMYWYRQDPGQGLRLIYYSQIVNDFQKGDIAEGYSVSREKKESFPLTVTSAQKNPTAFYLCASSIAPTGANQPQHFGDGTRLSIL.